What follows are 27 T cell receptor beta chains derived from one specimen sequenced in a study of OX40 agonist ivuxolimab in advanced cancers. The repertoire was sequenced with immunoSEQ multiplex PCR; TCRdb's copy has only in-frame clones and lacks some. The sample records fewer than 85,000 clones, about 90% being singletons. Specimen: CD4+ or CD8+ T cells sorted from blood, collected in a trial of the OX40 agonist ivuxolimab. These receptor sequences come from an adult with an advanced solid tumor such as melanoma, head and neck, liver or kidney cancer.

This rearrangement joins TRBV5-1 to TRBJ1-2; D gene ambiguous. Germline CDR1 and CDR2: SGHRS and YFSETQ. This CDR3 has 17 amino acids. Trimming removed 2 bases from V and 3 bases from J, with 20 bases in between. The CDR3 is CASSLEPEKSPYYGYTF. CDR3 coding DNA: TGCGCCAGCAGCTTAGAACCCGAGAAGTCTCCCTACTATGGCTACACCTTC.

The chain carries TRBV6-4 and TRBJ2-1; possible D gene TRBD2, 5 bases. Germline V gives CDR1 MRHNA, CDR2 SNTAGT. This CDR3 spans 14 amino acids. Trimming cost V 2 bases and J 8 bases, with 13 bases left between them. The CDR3, as DNA: TGTGCCAGCAGTGACCAACGGATTAGCGATGAGCAGTTCTTC. Its translation: CASSDQRISDEQFF.

The chain carries TRBV6-1 and TRBJ1-4; D is undetermined. Germline V gene sequence: CDR1 MNHNS, CDR2 SASEGT. V lost 8 bases and J lost 8, with 12 bases in between. This CDR3 is 12 amino acids long. This CDR3 reads CASGLSGEKLFF. The CDR3 nucleotides read TGTGCCAGCGGGCTGTCAGGCGAAAAACTGTTTTTT.

The chain combines TRBV29-1 with TRBJ1-1; 8 positions agree with TRBD1. With V trimmed by 5 bases and J by 7 bases, 9 bases remained unmatched. This CDR3 has 13 amino acids. The germline V gene encodes CDR1 SQVTM and CDR2 ANQGSEA. The CDR3 here is CSVRLQGEVEAFF. CDR3 nucleotide sequence: TGCAGCGTTCGATTACAGGGGGAGGTTGAAGCTTTCTTT.

The rearrangement uses TRBV6-1 and TRBJ2-3; TRBD2 matches 8 bases. The germline V gene encodes CDR1 MNHNS and CDR2 SASEGT. The CDR3 covers 15 residues. V gave up 5 bases and J gave up 1 base; unmatched junction bases: 5. CDR3 loop: CASSLAGGRTDTQYF. CDR3 DNA sequence: TGTGCCAGCAGTTTGGCGGGAGGTCGCACAGATACGCAGTATTTT.

The V call is TRBV7-3, the J call TRBJ1-1; 9 positions agree with TRBD1. The CDR3 length is 15 residues. The V gene end was trimmed by 5 bases and the J gene end by 1 base; junction bases not matched to a gene: 5. Germline values: CDR1 SGHTA, CDR2 FQGTGA. The CDR3 nucleotides are TGTGCCAGCAGCGCGTCGGGACAGGGGAACACTGAAGCTTTCTTT. Protein sequence: CASSASGQGNTEAFF.

V and J are TRBV6-4 and TRBJ2-1, with 8 bases that match TRBD2. The germline CDR1 and CDR2 sequences are MRHNA and SNTAGT. The CDR3 sequence is 18 residues long. Germline trimming cut 3 bases from V and 3 bases from J; bases unmatched to any gene: 13. CDR3 DNA: TGTGCCAGCAGTGAATCTGTTCTAGGGCGGGAGGACTACAATGAGCAGTTCTTC. It codes for CASSESVLGREDYNEQFF.

About this clone: Other DNA variants within this sample encode the same CDR3. The chain recombines TRBV18 with TRBJ2-3; D is unclear. V dropped 3 bases and J dropped 0 bases, with 1 base sitting between them. The germline CDR1 and CDR2 sequences are KGHSH and LQKENI. CDR3 length: 12 residues. The CDR3 DNA reads as TGTGCCAGCTCACCCAGCACAGATACGCAGTATTTT. It is translated as CASSPSTDTQYF.

This chain uses TRBV9 with TRBJ2-3, with 11 positions matching TRBD1. Germline V gives CDR1 SGDLS, CDR2 YYNGEE. V trimming: 4 bases; J trimming: 0 bases; junction bases outside the gene matches: 25. The CDR3 is 23 amino acids. CDR3 in DNA: TGTGCCAGCAGCTCCGGACAGGGGGCATTCTTAGTATCCCCTTTCCGAAGCACAGATACGCAGTATTTT. This encodes CASSSGQGAFLVSPFRSTDTQYF.

The chain has TRBV12-5 and TRBJ2-5; 7 bases match TRBD1. V was clipped by 8 bases and J by 2 bases; unmatched bases: 8. The germline CDR1 and CDR2 sequences are LGHNT and FRNRAP. The length of the CDR3 is 14 residues. DNA of the CDR3: TGTGCTAGTCGCTCGACAGGGTGGCAAGAGACCCAGTACTTC. The encoded protein is CASRSTGWQETQYF.

The chain joins TRBV10-3 to TRBJ1-2; D might be TRBD1 (5 bases). The length of the CDR3 is 16 residues. CDR1 is ENHRY and CDR2 is SYGVKD in the germline V gene. V was shortened by 2 bases and J by 2 bases, with 15 bases between the two germline ends. The CDR3 spells CAISERMQGSNYGYTF. The CDR3 region has the DNA TGTGCCATCAGTGAGAGAATGCAGGGTAGCAACTATGGCTACACCTTC.

In its sample, this clone was seen a few times. The CDR3 region has the DNA TGTGCCAGCAGCAACAGGGACGGCTACACCTTC. As protein: CASSNRDGYTF. This rearrangement joins TRBV7-9 to TRBJ1-2, with D perhaps TRBD1 (6 bases). Germline V gives CDR1 SEHNR, CDR2 FQNEAQ (reference sequence). This CDR3 region has 11 residues. Trimming cost V 5 bases and J 8 bases, with 9 bases left between them.

The rearrangement joins TRBV9 to TRBJ2-2; D is unresolved. CDR1 is SGDLS and CDR2 is YYNGEE in the germline V gene. This CDR3 spans 14 amino acids. Trimming cost V 4 bases and J 4 bases, with 11 bases left between them. CDR3 region: CASSNQVATGELFF. The CDR3 DNA follows: TGTGCCAGCAGCAACCAAGTTGCCACCGGGGAGCTGTTTTTT.

The genes are TRBV19 and TRBJ2-5; perhaps TRBD1 as D (6 bases). Germline-derived CDR1 and CDR2 are LNHDA and SQIVND (reference sequence). The CDR3 spans 13 residues. V was cut by 7 bases and J by 4 bases, with 13 bases left in between. The DNA for the CDR3 is TGTGCCAGTAAAATACAGGGCACAGAGACCCAGTACTTC. It codes for CASKIQGTETQYF.

The chain employs TRBV7-2 and TRBJ2-5; 9 bases match TRBD2. Germline V gene data show CDR1 as SGHTA and CDR2 as FQGNSA. Germline trimming cut 2 bases from V and 4 bases from J; bases unmatched to any gene: 8. The CDR3 length is 16 residues. The CDR3 loop is CASSLRVAGDGETQYF. The CDR3 nucleotides are TGTGCCAGCAGCTTAAGGGTAGCGGGAGATGGAGAGACCCAGTACTTC.

The chain is built from TRBV28 and TRBJ1-2; TRBD1 is a possible D gene (6 bases). Germline lookup yields CDR1 MDHEN and CDR2 SYDVKM. The CDR3 contains 14 residues. V was cut by 6 bases and J by 2 bases, with 13 bases left in between. DNA for the CDR3: TGTGCCAGCAGACTAAGACAGGAAAACTATGGCTACACCTTC. This gives the protein CASRLRQENYGYTF.

The chain has TRBV5-1 and TRBJ2-1, with TRBD2 matching 9 bases. Per germline, CDR1 SGHRS and CDR2 YFSETQ. The J segment lost 4 bases and the V segment lost 4 bases, leaving 6 bases of the junction unmatched. The CDR3 has 15 residues. The CDR3 sequence: CASSEAGGPYNEQFF. CDR3 DNA: TGCGCCAGCAGCGAAGCGGGAGGCCCTTACAATGAGCAGTTCTTC.

The chain uses TRBV19 and TRBJ1-5; tentative D call: TRBD1 (6 bases). There are 14 residues in the CDR3. Looked up from germline, CDR1 is LNHDA and CDR2 is SQIVND (reference sequence). V was pared by 11 bases and J by 0 bases, with 14 bases between. DNA of the CDR3: TGTGCCGTAGGACAGTACGATAGCAATCAGCCCCAGCATTTT. Its translation: CAVGQYDSNQPQHF.

On this clone: An end of the junction does not agree with germline; a read error may underlie this. The chain combines TRBV7-3 with TRBJ2-2; 8 bases line up with TRBD2. The CDR3 is 15 residues long. From germline, CDR1 is SGHTA and CDR2 FQGTGA. DNA for the CDR3: TGTGCCAGCAGCTTAAGCGGGGGGAACGCCGGGGAGCTGTTTTTT. Its translation is CASSLSGGNAGELFF.

The genes are TRBV6-4 and TRBJ2-7; a possible D gene is TRBD2 (5 bases). V gave up 0 bases and J gave up 2 bases, with 11 bases separating them. This CDR3 region has 15 residues. Germline V CDR1 and CDR2: MRHNA, SNTAGT. Here the CDR3 DNA reads TGTGCCAGCAGTGACTCCGAGCGGCAGACCTACGAGCAGTACTTC. Encoded protein: CASSDSERQTYEQYF.

V usage is TRBV9 and J usage is TRBJ2-7, with D possibly being TRBD1 or TRBD2 (5 bases each). The CDR3 runs to 13 residues. Germline CDR1 reads SGDLS; CDR2 reads YYNGEE. Trimming pared 2 bases from V and 5 bases from J, leaving 11 bases between. For the CDR3, the DNA is TGTGCCAGCAGCGTCCCAGGGAGCCACGAGCAGTACTTC. Its protein product is CASSVPGSHEQYF.

This sequence joins TRBV25-1 and TRBJ1-1; 11 positions match TRBD1. Looked up from germline, CDR1 is MGHDK and CDR2 is SYGVNS. This CDR3 comprises 14 residues. J was trimmed by 11 bases and V by 7 bases; bases with no gene match: 12. The CDR3 coding sequence is TGTGCCAGCACCCAAAGGGAGGGACAGGGGGTTGCTTTCTTT. Its translation is CASTQREGQGVAFF.

This CDR3 reads CASSEDNRRTDTQYF. CDR3 nucleotide sequence: TGTGCCAGCAGTGAAGACAACAGGCGCACAGATACGCAGTATTTT. V is TRBV6-1 and J is TRBJ2-3; maybe TRBD1 (5 bases). CDR1 is MNHNS and CDR2 is SASEGT in the germline V gene. The V gene lost 1 base and the J gene lost 1 base, with 9 bases spanning the gap. The CDR3 has 15 amino acids.

V is TRBV7-9 and J is TRBJ1-1; 8 bases agree with TRBD1. The germline CDR1 and CDR2 sequences are SEHNR and FQNEAQ (reference sequence). The trim removed 5 bases at V and 11 bases at J, leaving 4 bases unmatched. The CDR3 consists of 11 residues. The CDR3 loop is CASSGQGKAFF. The CDR3 DNA reads TGTGCCAGCAGCGGACAGGGAAAGGCTTTCTTT.

The chain joins TRBV19 to TRBJ1-1; tentatively, D is TRBD1 (6 bases). The V and J ends lost 5 bases and 3 bases respectively, with 13 bases between them. This CDR3 is 14 amino acids long. Germline V CDR1 and CDR2: LNHDA, SQIVND (reference sequence). CDR3: CASSEGQKDTEAFF. The CDR3 nucleotides read TGTGCCAGTAGTGAGGGACAAAAAGACACTGAAGCTTTCTTT.

The chain couples TRBV9 to TRBJ1-2, with D perhaps TRBD1 (5 bases). V gave up 3 bases and J gave up 5 bases, with 11 bases separating them. The CDR3 sequence is 13 residues long. CDR1 and CDR2 (germline): SGDLS, YYNGEE. CDR3 DNA: TGTGCCAGCAGCGCTGTCGGGGGGTATGGCTACACCTTC. Its translation is CASSAVGGYGYTF.

CDR3 bases: TGTGCCAGCAGTCCTTGGCTGGTCCGAGGCGTTGACACTGAAGCTTTCTTT. Its translation is CASSPWLVRGVDTEAFF. The V gene is TRBV11-2, the J gene TRBJ1-1; D not certain. The CDR3 runs 17 residues. Germline CDR1 and CDR2: SGHAT and FQNNGV. Trimming stripped 6 bases from V and 3 bases from J, with 23 bases between. Supplemented by reference TRBV11-2 and TRBJ1-1, the full variable domain reads EAGVAQSPRYKIIEKRQSVAFWCNPISGHATLYWYQQILGQGPKLLIQFQNNGVVDDSQLPKDRFSAERLKGVDSTLKIQPAKLEDSAVYLCASSPWLVRGVDTEAFFGQGTRLTVV.